The clone carrying this T cell receptor (beta chain) was observed a single time. Antigen: not known. Germline-derived CDR1 and CDR2 are LNHDA and SQIVND (reference sequence). Trimming at V came to 6 bases and at J to 3 bases, leaving 16 bases not matched to a gene. The CDR3 runs 19 residues. The data were obtained in a study of shared clonotypes between healthy human individuals. General study points: The naive CD4 repertoires of several donors were compared, and roughly 5% of clonotypes were shared.

The protocol was immunoSEQ multiplex PCR, while the TCRdb copy is restricted to in-frame clones and leaves out a portion. The sample shows about 2.2 million clones, 90% to 95% of them seen only once. Naive-designated CD8 cells lacked CD45RO, were positively enriched for CCR7, and omitted terminally differentiated effector memory CD45RA+ cells. This chain connects TRBV19 to TRBJ2-2; 10 nucleotides align to TRBD1. This receptor was obtained from a man aged 18 to 30 in good health. Some clones in this sample may be carry-over from other donors' samples. The material sequenced was naive CD8+ T cells from PBMCs. The CDR3 nucleotides read TGTGCCAGTAGCCTCCTGACAGGGGGCGACCACCTTTACACCGGGGAGCTGTTTTTT. It translates to CASSLLTGGDHLYTGELFF.